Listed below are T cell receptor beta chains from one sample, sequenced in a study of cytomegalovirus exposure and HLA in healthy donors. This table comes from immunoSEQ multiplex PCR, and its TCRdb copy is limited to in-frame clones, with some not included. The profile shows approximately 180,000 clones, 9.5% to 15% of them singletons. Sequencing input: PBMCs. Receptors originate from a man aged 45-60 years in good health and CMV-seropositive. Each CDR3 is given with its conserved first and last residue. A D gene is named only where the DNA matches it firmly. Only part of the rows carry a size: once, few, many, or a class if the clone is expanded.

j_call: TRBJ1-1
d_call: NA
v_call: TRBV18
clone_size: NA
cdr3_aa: CASSPKGGDTEAFF
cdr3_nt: TGTGCCAGCTCACCAAAGGGGGGGGACACTGAAGCTTTCTTT

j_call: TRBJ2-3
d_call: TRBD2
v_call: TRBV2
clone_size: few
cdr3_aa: CASSAGTSGGSRVDTQYF
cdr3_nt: TGTGCCAGCAGTGCGGGGACTAGCGGGGGGTCAAGGGTAGATACGCAGTATTTT

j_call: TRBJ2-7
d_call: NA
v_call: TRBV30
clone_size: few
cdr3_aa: CAWAPRGPSYEQYF
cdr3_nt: TGTGCCTGGGCCCCGCGGGGGCCTTCCTACGAGCAGTACTTC

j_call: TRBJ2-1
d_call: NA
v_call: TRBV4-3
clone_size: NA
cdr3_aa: CASSQDRPPGGEQFF
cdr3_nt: TGCGCCAGCAGCCAAGATCGCCCACCCGGTGGTGAGCAGTTCTTC

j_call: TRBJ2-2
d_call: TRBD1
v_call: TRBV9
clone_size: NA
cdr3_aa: CASSGQGESGELFF
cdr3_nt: TGTGCCAGCAGCGGACAGGGTGAGAGCGGGGAGCTGTTTTTT

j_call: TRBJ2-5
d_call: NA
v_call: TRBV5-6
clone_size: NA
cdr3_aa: CASSLSGIRETQYF
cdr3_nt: TGTGCCAGCAGCTTGTCAGGGATTCGGGAGACCCAGTACTTC

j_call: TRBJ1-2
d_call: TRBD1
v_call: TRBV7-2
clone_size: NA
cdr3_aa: CASSLGLTGLYGYTF
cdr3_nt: TGTGCCAGCAGCTTAGGTTTGACAGGGCTCTATGGCTACACCTTC

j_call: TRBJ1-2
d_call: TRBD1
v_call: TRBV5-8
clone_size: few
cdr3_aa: CASSFESGGLNYGYTF
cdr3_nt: TGTGCCAGCAGCTTCGAATCAGGGGGGCTCAACTATGGCTACACCTTC

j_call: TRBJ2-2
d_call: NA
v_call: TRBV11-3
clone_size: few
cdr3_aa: CASSPSGLANTGELFF
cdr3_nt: TGTGCCAGCAGCCCCTCGGGACTGGCGAACACCGGGGAGCTGTTTTTT

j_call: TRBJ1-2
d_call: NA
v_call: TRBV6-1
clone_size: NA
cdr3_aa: CASKKSGVGGYTF
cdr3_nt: TGTGCCAGCAAAAAATCCGGTGTCGGTGGCTACACCTTC

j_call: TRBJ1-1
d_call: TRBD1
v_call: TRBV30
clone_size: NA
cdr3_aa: CAWSRWGTGQETEAFF
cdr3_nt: TGTGCCTGGAGCCGATGGGGGACAGGGCAGGAGACTGAAGCTTTCTTT

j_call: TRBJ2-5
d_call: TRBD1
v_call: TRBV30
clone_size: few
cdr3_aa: CAWKAGGETQYF
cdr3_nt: TGTGCCTGGAAGGCAGGGGGAGAGACCCAGTACTTC

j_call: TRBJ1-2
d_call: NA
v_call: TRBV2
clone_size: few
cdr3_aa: CASSERQGGGYTF
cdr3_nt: TGTGCCAGCAGTGAAAGGCAGGGAGGTGGCTACACCTTC

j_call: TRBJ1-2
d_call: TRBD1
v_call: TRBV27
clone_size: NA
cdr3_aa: CASSVTGGHGYTF
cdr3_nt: TGTGCCAGCAGCGTGACAGGGGGCCATGGCTACACCTTC

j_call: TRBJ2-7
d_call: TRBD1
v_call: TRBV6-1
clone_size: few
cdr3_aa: CASSPDRVNGEQYF
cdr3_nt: TGTGCCAGCAGTCCAGACAGGGTGAATGGCGAGCAGTACTTC

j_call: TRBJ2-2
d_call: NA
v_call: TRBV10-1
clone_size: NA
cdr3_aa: CASSEYLDSVNTGELFF
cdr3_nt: TGCGCCAGCAGTGAGTACCTGGACAGTGTGAACACCGGGGAGCTGTTTTTT

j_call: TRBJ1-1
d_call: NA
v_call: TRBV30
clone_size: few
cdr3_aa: CAWGQMNTEAFF
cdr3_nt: TGTGCCTGGGGACAGATGAACACTGAAGCTTTCTTT